The clone carrying this T cell receptor (beta chain) was counted ten times or more. Its cognate antigen is unknown. The data belong to a study of Graves' ophthalmopathy and Graves' hyperthyroidism. Findings and limits, study-wide: Blood repertoires reportedly contained most expanded thyroid clonotypes above 0.001 frequency.

The CDR3 has 11 amino acids. V shed 8 bases and J shed 5 bases, with 10 bases lying between them. The germline gives CDR1 ENHRY, CDR2 SYGVKD. Amplification from RNA transcripts yielded the TCR beta CDR3 regions. The first-round RT-PCR employed HTBI primers together with the Qiagen OneStep RT-PCR kit. A multiplex PCR was then performed as the second round. TCRdb fed the multiplex PCR reads into MiXCR, producing one record per CDR3 protein. Among some 350,000 distinct CDR3 sequences listed, roughly a sixth were seen once. V is TRBV10-3 and J is TRBJ2-7; D is ambiguous. Sequenced material: peripheral blood. The receptor's source is an adult woman with stable Graves' hyperthyroidism. CDR3 DNA: TGTGCCATCGCTATACGGGACGAGCAGTACTTC. The encoded protein is CAIAIRDEQYF.